Listed below are T cell receptor beta chains from one sample, sequenced in a study of blood T cell repertoires in COVID-19. Measured with immunoSEQ multiplex PCR; TCRdb has only the in-frame clones, and not every one. The sample has 350,000 to 550,000 clones, 87% seen once; the top ten hold 1.5% to 2%. Sequencing was done on a sample of PBMCs or T cells enriched from blood (not recorded which). The source of these receptors is a woman under 30 with acute COVID-19. Each CDR3 is given without its conserved first and last residue. Part of the rows lack a size; the others show once, few, many or a class for expanded clones.

>TRBV7-9|-|TRBJ2-7
ASSLGAGVGYEQY
>TRBV27|-|TRBJ2-7
ASSRTSGAYEQY
>TRBV6-5|once|TRBJ1-2
ATRENGYT
>TRBV4-1|once|TRBJ2-1
ASSSRTSGRAREQF
>TRBV5-4|-|TRBJ2-7
ASSFPGQGAREQY
>TRBV3-1/TRBV3-2|few|TRBJ2-2
ASSLTGGSTGELF
>TRBV28|-|TRBJ2-7
ASSYPIRGQGTYEQY
>TRBV5-6|-|TRBJ2-7
ASSMGQSVYEQY
>TRBV15|-|TRBJ2-7
ATSRDLRGSGQY
>TRBV19|-|TRBJ2-5
ASSKRQQETQY
>TRBV19|-|TRBJ1-5
ASSGQGGGQPQH
>TRBV5-6|-|TRBJ2-7
ASSLGALSYYEQY
>TRBV27|-|TRBJ1-2
ASRFNDRPYGYT
>TRBV7-2|-|TRBJ1-2
ASSLSSDSGGYT
>TRBV29-1|once|TRBJ1-1
SADPPGGGTEAF
>TRBV11-3|-|TRBJ2-1
ASSLDAPLAGGPYNEQF
>TRBV19|-|TRBJ1-2
ASTRTGDNYGYT
>TRBV6-5|once|TRBJ1-5
ASSHGQGHTQPQH
>TRBV5-5|once|TRBJ2-4
ASSSGLAGWSIQY
>TRBV15|-|TRBJ2-7
ATSDRDRDGEQY
>TRBV5-8|-|TRBJ1-3
ASSFVIDSNSGNTIY
>TRBV30|-|TRBJ2-7
AWRGLADSYEQY
>TRBV5-6|-|TRBJ1-5
ASSLVGADSNQPQH
>TRBV18|-|TRBJ1-1
ASSPGRQESMNTEAF
>TRBV5-1|-|TRBJ1-1
ASSQKTGTEAF
>TRBV6-5|-|TRBJ1-4
ASRYTGADGKLF
>TRBV19|few|TRBJ1-2
ASSITDNYGYT
>TRBV27|once|TRBJ2-3
ASTRRDRVGTDTQY
>TRBV7-9|few|TRBJ1-4
ASSLGQNNEKLF
>TRBV6-5|-|TRBJ2-1
ASSYSAGNEQF
>TRBV2|once|TRBJ2-7
ASSGGLASYEQY
>TRBV6-2/TRBV6-3|-|TRBJ2-1
ASSYSLAANNEQF
>TRBV2|-|TRBJ2-1
ASRDRVGSYNEQF
>TRBV2|-|TRBJ2-2
ASSGRRAPPGGELF
>TRBV5-6|-|TRBJ2-1
ASSQGGQGYNEQF
>TRBV12-3/TRBV12-4|-|TRBJ1-1
ASSLGAQAF
>TRBV7-2|-|TRBJ2-7
ASSSGGSYEQY
>TRBV12-3/TRBV12-4|-|TRBJ1-2
ASSYTGQYGYT
>TRBV18|few|TRBJ1-1
ASSPGQNTEAF
>TRBV29-1|-|TRBJ1-1
SGSDRGSTEAF
>TRBV5-5|once|TRBJ1-1
ASSSLTGAAF
>TRBV5-1|-|TRBJ1-1
ASSTRQGGRTEAF
>TRBV7-2|-|TRBJ2-7
ASSLRGLYEQY
>TRBV3-1/TRBV3-2|-|TRBJ1-3
ASSYDRGSGNTIY
>TRBV19|-|TRBJ2-3
ASSMNGRAFTDTQY
>TRBV7-9|-|TRBJ1-2
ASSPQGVNYGYT
>TRBV2|-|TRBJ1-1
ASSVGTLVF
>TRBV11-2|-|TRBJ2-7
ASSLGLSSYEQY
>TRBV28|once|TRBJ1-2
ASSPPGGPSNYGYT
>TRBV7-2|-|TRBJ2-1
ASSLIQPSGNEQF
>TRBV7-9|-|TRBJ2-3
ASSLRTGTADTQY
>TRBV4-3|-|TRBJ2-3
ASSQRTGGAGTDTQY
>TRBV6-5|-|TRBJ1-5
ASSLGQANQPQH
>TRBV7-2|-|TRBJ2-3
ASSDRTSGRRDTQY
>TRBV11-2|once|TRBJ2-7
ASSLVKGDRSSYEQY
>TRBV3-1/TRBV3-2|-|TRBJ2-7
ASSYRDYEQY
>TRBV7-9|-|TRBJ1-1
ASSLASGEGTEAF
>TRBV9|-|TRBJ1-4
ASSGAGSNEKLF
>TRBV25-1|-|TRBJ1-4
ASSEEGGGPIGKLF